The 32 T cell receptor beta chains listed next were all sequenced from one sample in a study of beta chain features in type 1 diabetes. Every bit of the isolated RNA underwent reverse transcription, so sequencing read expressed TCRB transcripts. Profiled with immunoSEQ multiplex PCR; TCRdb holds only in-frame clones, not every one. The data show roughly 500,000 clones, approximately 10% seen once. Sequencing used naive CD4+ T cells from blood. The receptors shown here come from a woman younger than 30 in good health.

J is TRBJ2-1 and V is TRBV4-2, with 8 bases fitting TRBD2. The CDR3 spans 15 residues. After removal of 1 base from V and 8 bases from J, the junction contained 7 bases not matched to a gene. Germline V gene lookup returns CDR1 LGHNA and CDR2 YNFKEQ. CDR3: CASSQVGLAADEQFF. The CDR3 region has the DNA TGTGCCAGCAGCCAAGTCGGACTAGCCGCCGATGAGCAGTTCTTC.

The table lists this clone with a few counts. The CDR3 DNA reads as TGTGCCACCAGCGCCCGGAGGGGTGCAGGTAGCATCTACGAGCAGTACTTC. Translating it yields CATSARRGAGSIYEQYF. V usage is TRBV15 and J usage is TRBJ2-7; possible D gene TRBD2, 6 bases. Germline V CDR1 and CDR2: LNHNV, YYDKDF (reference sequence). The CDR3 sequence is 17 residues long. V was cut by 5 bases and J by 3 bases, with 23 bases left in between.

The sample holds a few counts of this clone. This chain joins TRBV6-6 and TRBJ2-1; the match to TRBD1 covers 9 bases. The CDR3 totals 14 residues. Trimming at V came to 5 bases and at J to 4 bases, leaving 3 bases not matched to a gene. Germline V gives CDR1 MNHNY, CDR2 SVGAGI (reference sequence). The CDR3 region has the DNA TGTGCCAGCAGTCGGGACAGGGAGTACAATGAGCAGTTCTTC. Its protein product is CASSRDREYNEQFF.

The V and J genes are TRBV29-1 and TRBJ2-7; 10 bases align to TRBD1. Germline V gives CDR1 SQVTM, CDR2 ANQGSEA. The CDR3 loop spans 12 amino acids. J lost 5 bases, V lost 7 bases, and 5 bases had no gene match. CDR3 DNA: TGCAGCGCCGGGACAGGGGCAGACGAGCAGTACTTC. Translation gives CSAGTGADEQYF.

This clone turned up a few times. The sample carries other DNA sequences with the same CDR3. Here the CDR3 reads CSVGGTENIQYF. DNA for the CDR3: TGCAGCGTCGGAGGGACAGAGAACATTCAGTACTTC. The J gene is TRBJ2-4, the V gene TRBV29-1; D is possibly TRBD1 (7 bases). CDR1 is SQVTM and CDR2 is ANQGSEA in the germline V gene. Between the trimmed V and J ends, which lost 6 bases and 7 bases, there was a span of 13 bases. This CDR3 region has 12 residues.

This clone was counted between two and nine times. CDR3: CAWSRVGTEAFF. The DNA of the CDR3 is TGTGCCTGGAGTAGGGTGGGCACTGAAGCTTTCTTT. The V and J genes are TRBV30 and TRBJ1-1; D not certain. Trimming cost V 2 bases and J 4 bases, with 8 bases left between them. The CDR3 extends over 12 amino acids. Germline V gene data show CDR1 as GTSNPN and CDR2 as SVGIG (reference sequence).

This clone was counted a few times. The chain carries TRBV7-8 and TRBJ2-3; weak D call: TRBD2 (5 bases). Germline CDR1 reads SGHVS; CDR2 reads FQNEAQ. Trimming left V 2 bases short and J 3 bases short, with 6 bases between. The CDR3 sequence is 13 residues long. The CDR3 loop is CASSLQRTDTQYF. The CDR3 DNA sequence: TGTGCCAGCAGCTTACAGCGGACAGATACGCAGTATTTT.

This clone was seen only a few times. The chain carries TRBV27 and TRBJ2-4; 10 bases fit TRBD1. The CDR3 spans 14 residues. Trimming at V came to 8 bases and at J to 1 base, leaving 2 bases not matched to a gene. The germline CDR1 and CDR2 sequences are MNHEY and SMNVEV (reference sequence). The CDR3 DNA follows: TGTGCCAGCGGGACAGGGGTGGCCAAAAACATTCAGTACTTC. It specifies CASGTGVAKNIQYF.

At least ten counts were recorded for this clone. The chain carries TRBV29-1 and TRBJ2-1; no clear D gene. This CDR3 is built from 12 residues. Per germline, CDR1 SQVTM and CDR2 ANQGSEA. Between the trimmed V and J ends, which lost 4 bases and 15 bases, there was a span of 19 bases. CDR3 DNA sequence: TGCAGCGTTGCGGGTAGGCCCGCCGGTACGTTCTTC. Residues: CSVAGRPAGTFF.

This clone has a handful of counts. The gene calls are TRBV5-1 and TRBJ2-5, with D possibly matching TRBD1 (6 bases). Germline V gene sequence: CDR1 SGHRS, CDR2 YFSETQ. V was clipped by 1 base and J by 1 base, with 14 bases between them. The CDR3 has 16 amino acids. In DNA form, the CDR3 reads TGCGCCAGCAGCTTGTCGACAGGAATGGCCCAAGAGACCCAGTACTTC. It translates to CASSLSTGMAQETQYF.

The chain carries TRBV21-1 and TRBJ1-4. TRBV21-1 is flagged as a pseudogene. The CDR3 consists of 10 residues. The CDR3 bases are TGTGCCCACCGTGGAGAAAAACTGTTTTTT. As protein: CAHRGEKLFF.

DNA of the CDR3: TGCGCCAGCAGCCAAGGTGGGAGGGGGCGATATCAGCCCCAGCATTTT. Protein sequence: CASSQGGRGRYQPQHF. The rearrangement uses TRBV4-3 and TRBJ1-5; 7 bases are a match to TRBD1. The trim removed 1 base at V and 5 bases at J, leaving 8 bases unmatched. The CDR3 length is 16 residues. CDR1 and CDR2 from the germline V gene are LGHNA and YSLEER.

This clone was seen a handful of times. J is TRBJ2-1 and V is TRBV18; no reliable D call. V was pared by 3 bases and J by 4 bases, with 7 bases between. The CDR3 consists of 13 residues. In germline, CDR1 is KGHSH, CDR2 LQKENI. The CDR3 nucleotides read TGTGCCAGCTCACCTTTAAGATACAATGAGCAGTTCTTC. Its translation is CASSPLRYNEQFF.

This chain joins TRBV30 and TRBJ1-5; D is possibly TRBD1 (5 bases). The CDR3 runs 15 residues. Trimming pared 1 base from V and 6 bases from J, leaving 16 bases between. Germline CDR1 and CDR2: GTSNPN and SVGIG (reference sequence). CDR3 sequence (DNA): TGTGCCTGGAGTGGTGAGGGACGCGTGATTCAGCCCCAGCATTTT. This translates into CAWSGEGRVIQPQHF.

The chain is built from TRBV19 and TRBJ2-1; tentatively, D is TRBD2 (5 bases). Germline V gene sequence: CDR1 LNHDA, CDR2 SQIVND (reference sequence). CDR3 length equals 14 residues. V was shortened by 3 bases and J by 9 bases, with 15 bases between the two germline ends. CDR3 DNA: TGTGCCAGTAGTATTCAGGCTAGCCATCCTGAGCAGTTCTTC. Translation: CASSIQASHPEQFF.

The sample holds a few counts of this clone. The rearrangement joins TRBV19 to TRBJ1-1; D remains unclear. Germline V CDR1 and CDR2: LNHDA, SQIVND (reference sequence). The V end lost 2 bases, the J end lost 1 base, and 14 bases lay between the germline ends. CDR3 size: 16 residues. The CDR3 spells CASSIRWQTTNTEAFF. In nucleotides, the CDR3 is TGTGCCAGTAGTATAAGGTGGCAGACCACGAACACTGAAGCTTTCTTT.

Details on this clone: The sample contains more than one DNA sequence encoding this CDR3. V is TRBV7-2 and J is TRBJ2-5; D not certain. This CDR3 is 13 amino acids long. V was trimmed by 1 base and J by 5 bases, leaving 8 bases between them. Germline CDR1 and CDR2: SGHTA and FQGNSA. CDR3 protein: CASSLDRRETQYF. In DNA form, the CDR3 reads TGTGCCAGCAGCTTAGACCGAAGGGAGACCCAGTACTTC.

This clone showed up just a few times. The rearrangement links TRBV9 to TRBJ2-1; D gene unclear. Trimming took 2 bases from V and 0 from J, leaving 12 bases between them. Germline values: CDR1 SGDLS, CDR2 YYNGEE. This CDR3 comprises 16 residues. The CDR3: CASSVTTTPSYNEQFF. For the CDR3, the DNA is TGTGCCAGCAGCGTGACGACCACTCCCTCCTACAATGAGCAGTTCTTC.

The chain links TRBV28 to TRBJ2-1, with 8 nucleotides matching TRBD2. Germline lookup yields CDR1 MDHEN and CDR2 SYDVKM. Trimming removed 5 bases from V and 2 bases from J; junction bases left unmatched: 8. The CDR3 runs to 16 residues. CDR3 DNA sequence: TGTGCCAGCAGTCCCCTGACAGCGGGGGCCTACAATGAGCAGTTCTTC. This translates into CASSPLTAGAYNEQFF.

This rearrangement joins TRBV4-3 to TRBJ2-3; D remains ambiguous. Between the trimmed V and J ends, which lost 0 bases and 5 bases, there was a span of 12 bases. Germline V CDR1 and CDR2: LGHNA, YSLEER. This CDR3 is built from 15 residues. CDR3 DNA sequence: TGCGCCAGCAGCCAAGATGTGGGTCCCCGAGATACGCAGTATTTT. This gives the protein CASSQDVGPRDTQYF.

CDR3: CSVDDASRGNHYGYTF. The CDR3 DNA sequence: TGCAGCGTTGATGATGCTTCTAGGGGGAACCACTATGGCTACACCTTC. The rearrangement uses TRBV29-1 and TRBJ1-2, with D maybe TRBD1 (6 bases). Germline CDR1 reads SQVTM; CDR2 reads ANQGSEA. The CDR3 runs 16 residues. V lost 3 bases and J lost 3, with 20 bases in between.

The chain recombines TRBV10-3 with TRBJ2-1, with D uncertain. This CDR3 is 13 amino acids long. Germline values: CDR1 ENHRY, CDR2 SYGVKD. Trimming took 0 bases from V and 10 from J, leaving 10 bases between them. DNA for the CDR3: TGTGCCATCAGTGAGTCCCCCTTCGCCGAGCAGTTCTTC. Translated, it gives CAISESPFAEQFF.

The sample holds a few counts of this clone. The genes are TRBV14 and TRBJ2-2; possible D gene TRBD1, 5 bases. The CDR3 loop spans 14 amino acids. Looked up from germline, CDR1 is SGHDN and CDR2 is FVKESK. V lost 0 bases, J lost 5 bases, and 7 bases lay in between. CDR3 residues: CASSQDWTTGELFF. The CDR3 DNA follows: TGTGCCAGCAGCCAAGATTGGACAACCGGGGAGCTGTTTTTT.

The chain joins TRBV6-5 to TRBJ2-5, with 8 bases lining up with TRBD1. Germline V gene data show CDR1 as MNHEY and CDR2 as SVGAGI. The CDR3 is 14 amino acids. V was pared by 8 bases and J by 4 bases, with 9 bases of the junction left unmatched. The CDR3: CASGRLDRGETQYF. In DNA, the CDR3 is TGTGCCAGCGGACGACTAGACAGGGGAGAGACCCAGTACTTC.

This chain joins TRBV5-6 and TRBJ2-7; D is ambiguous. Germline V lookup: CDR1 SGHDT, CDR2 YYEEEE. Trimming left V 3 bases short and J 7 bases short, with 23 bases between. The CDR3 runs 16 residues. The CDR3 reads CASSSRGRVRVREQYF. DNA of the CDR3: TGTGCCAGCAGCTCTCGTGGCCGCGTCCGGGTGCGGGAGCAGTACTTC. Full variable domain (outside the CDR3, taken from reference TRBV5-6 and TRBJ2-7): DAGVTQSPTHLIKTRGQQVTLRCSPKSGHDTVSWYQQALGQGPQFIFQYYEEEERQRGNFPDRFSGHQFPNYSSELNVNALLLGDSALYLCASSSRGRVRVREQYFGPGTRLTVT.

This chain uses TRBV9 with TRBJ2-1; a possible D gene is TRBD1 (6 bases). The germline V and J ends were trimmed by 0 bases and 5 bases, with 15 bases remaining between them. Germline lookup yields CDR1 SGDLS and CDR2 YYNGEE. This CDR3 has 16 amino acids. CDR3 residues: CASSVGGLAPNNEQFF. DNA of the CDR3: TGTGCCAGCAGCGTAGGGGGGCTAGCCCCTAACAATGAGCAGTTCTTC.

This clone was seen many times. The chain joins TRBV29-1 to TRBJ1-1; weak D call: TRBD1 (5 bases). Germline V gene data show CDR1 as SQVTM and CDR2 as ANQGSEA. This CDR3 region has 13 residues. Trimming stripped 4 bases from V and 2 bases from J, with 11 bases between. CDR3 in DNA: TGCAGCGTTGCGGGACCGACAAACACTGAAGCTTTCTTT. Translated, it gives CSVAGPTNTEAFF.

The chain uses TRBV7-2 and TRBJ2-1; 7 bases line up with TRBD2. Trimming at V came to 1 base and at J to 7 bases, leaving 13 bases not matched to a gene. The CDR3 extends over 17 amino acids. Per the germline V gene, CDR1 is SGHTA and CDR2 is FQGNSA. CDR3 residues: CASSLVGRGVRRNEQFF. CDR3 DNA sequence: TGTGCCAGCAGCTTAGTAGGGAGGGGCGTTAGGAGGAATGAGCAGTTCTTC.

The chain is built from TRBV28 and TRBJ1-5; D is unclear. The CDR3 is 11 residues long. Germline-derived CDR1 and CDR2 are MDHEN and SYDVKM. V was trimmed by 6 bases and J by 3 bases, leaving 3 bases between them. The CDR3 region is CASRDNQPQHF. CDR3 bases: TGTGCCAGCAGAGACAATCAGCCCCAGCATTTT.

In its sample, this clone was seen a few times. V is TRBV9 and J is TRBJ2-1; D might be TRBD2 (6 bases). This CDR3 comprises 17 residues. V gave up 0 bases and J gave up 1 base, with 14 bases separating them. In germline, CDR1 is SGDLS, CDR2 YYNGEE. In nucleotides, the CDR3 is TGTGCCAGCAGCGTAGCTCCCCTCGCGGGATCCTACAATGAGCAGTTCTTC. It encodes CASSVAPLAGSYNEQFF.

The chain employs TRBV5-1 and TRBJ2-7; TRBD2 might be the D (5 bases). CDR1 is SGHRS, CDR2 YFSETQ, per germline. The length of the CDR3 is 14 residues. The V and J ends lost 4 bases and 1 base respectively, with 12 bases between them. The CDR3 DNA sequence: TGCGCCAGCAGCCCGGGGATGGGGTCCTACGAGCAGTACGTC. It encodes CASSPGMGSYEQYV.

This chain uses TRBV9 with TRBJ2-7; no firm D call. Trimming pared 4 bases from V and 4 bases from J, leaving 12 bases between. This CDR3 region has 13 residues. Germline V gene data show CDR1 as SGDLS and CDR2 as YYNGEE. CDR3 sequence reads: CASSPLGRYEQYV. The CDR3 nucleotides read TGTGCCAGCAGCCCCCTAGGCAGATACGAGCAGTACGTC.